The sequence of this TCR beta chain was determined in a study of T cell repertoires in cytomegalovirus infection. Study-wide results and limits: There were carriers of CMV plus the relevant HLA, and cumulative public TCR beta family frequency identified them.

TCRdb recomputed calls from the reads with MiXCR, one row per CDR3 protein. Seen here are 450,000 to 550,000 distinct CDR3 sequences, about 15% observed once, and the top ten hold about 24%. Only a few counts were recorded for this clonotype. Antigen specificity is unknown. The CDR3 contains 11 residues. The trim removed 10 bases at V and 8 bases at J, leaving 1 base unmatched. Germline CDR1 and CDR2: KGHDR and SFDVKD. The sample was CD8+ T cells from PBMCs. V usage is TRBV24-1 and J usage is TRBJ1-1; 12 positions agree with TRBD1. This sequence was found in a human donor in good health (CMV status not recorded). Some clones in this sample may be carry-over from other donors' samples. The CDR3 spells CATGQGAEAFF. The CDR3 nucleotides are TGTGCCACGGGACAGGGGGCGGAAGCTTTCTTT.